This TCR beta chain was sequenced for a study of blood T cell repertoires in COVID-19. Study background: Sources were T cells, B-cell-depleted T cells, or PBMCs; the material itself was cDNA or gDNA.

Germline loops: CDR1 SEHNR, CDR2 FQNEAQ (reference sequence). CDR3 length: 14 amino acids. The junction had 3 bases not matched to a gene; V was cut back by 3 bases and J by 4 bases. Data came from immunoSEQ multiplex PCR; TCRdb stores just in-frame clones and leaves some out. The data show about 220,000 clones, with 80% to 90% seen just once and roughly 0.7% held by the top ten. The chain recombines TRBV7-9 with TRBJ1-5; 7 bases map to TRBD1. The clonotype was recovered from a man between 40 and 49 years old with acute or convalescent COVID-19. The sample comprised peripheral blood. The CDR3 DNA sequence: TGTGCCAGCAGCTTCGCAGGGGGAAATCAGCCCCAGCATTTT. It specifies CASSFAGGNQPQHF.